This entry lists 28 T cell receptor beta chains sequenced from one sample in a study of blood T cell repertoires in COVID-19. Profiled with immunoSEQ multiplex PCR; TCRdb holds only in-frame clones, not every one. The table lists 400,000 to 500,000 clones, nearly 90% of them singletons, with roughly 1.4% in the top ten. Sequenced input: PBMCs or T cells enriched from blood (not recorded which). These receptors came from a woman aged 18 to 35 who had been exposed to COVID-19.

This chain connects TRBV5-1 to TRBJ1-1, with TRBD1 as a possible D gene (6 bases). V shed 0 bases and J shed 1 base, with 10 bases lying between them. The CDR3 spans 15 residues. In germline, CDR1 is SGHRS, CDR2 YFSETQ. The CDR3 coding sequence is TGCGCCAGCAGCTTGGACGGGACACCGAACACTGAAGCTTTCTTT. Its protein product is CASSLDGTPNTEAFF.

This chain connects TRBV27 to TRBJ2-7; TRBD1 aligns across 9 bases. The V gene end was trimmed by 5 bases and the J gene end by 5 bases; junction bases not matched to a gene: 10. This CDR3 spans 15 amino acids. Germline values: CDR1 MNHEY, CDR2 SMNVEV (reference sequence). The CDR3 DNA sequence: TGTGCCAGCAGTGGGAGGGGACAGGGTTTCGACGAGCAGTACTTC. Protein sequence: CASSGRGQGFDEQYF.

The CDR3 bases are TGTGCCAGCAGCTTAGCGGGTAGCGGGAGTCAGAATGAGCAGTTCTTC. Residues: CASSLAGSGSQNEQFF. The chain employs TRBV7-8 and TRBJ2-1, with 9 bases aligning to TRBD2. Germline V gene data show CDR1 as SGHVS and CDR2 as FQNEAQ. CDR3 length: 16 residues. V was pared by 0 bases and J by 7 bases, with 7 bases of the junction left unmatched.

V gene TRBV25-1 combines with J gene TRBJ1-6; 7 bases match TRBD1. Losses at the gene ends were 5 bases for V and 9 bases for J; bases not matched to a gene: 10. In germline, CDR1 is MGHDK, CDR2 SYGVNS. The CDR3 covers 15 residues. The CDR3 reads CASSTTGVMGSPLHF. The CDR3 coding sequence is TGTGCCAGCAGTACAACAGGGGTAATGGGTTCACCCCTCCACTTT.

This chain joins TRBV30 and TRBJ1-4; D gene ambiguous. The ends were cut back, 3 bases at V and 7 bases at J, with 6 bases in the middle. Looked up from germline, CDR1 is GTSNPN and CDR2 is SVGIG (reference sequence). The CDR3 spans 11 residues. CDR3 sequence: CAWSVSEKLFF. Written as DNA, the CDR3 is TGTGCCTGGAGCGTCAGTGAAAAACTGTTTTTT.

The chain uses TRBV5-1 and TRBJ2-2; D may be TRBD2 (5 bases). Germline CDR1 SGHRS, CDR2 YFSETQ. CDR3 size: 15 residues. V was clipped by 7 bases and J by 4 bases, with 17 bases between them. CDR3 DNA sequence: TGCGCCAGCCAAAATGTACTAGGTAGCACCGGGGAGCTGTTTTTT. Protein sequence: CASQNVLGSTGELFF.

The rearrangement links TRBV28 to TRBJ2-2; D is perhaps TRBD2 (6 bases). V lost 5 bases, J lost 4 bases, and 14 bases lay in between. CDR3 size: 15 residues. From germline, CDR1 is MDHEN and CDR2 SYDVKM. In nucleotides, the CDR3 is TGTGCCAGCAGTGCGGGGCTAGCGCTCACCGGGGAGCTGTTTTTT. Translation gives CASSAGLALTGELFF.

The J gene is TRBJ2-7, the V gene TRBV4-1; 7 bases match TRBD1. This CDR3 has 13 amino acids. Germline V lookup: CDR1 MGHRA, CDR2 YSYEKL. Unmatched junction bases numbered 4, after V lost 5 bases and J lost 3 bases. CDR3 loop: CASSSPGGYEQYF. CDR3 in DNA: TGCGCCAGCAGCAGCCCAGGGGGCTACGAGCAGTACTTC.

This clone was seen a single time. This chain links TRBV21-1 with TRBJ1-1. TRBV21-1 is described as a pseudogene. CDR3 size: 17 residues. The CDR3 region has the DNA TGTGCCAGCAGCTTACACAGAGGGGGGGCCGCGAACACTGAAGCTTTCTTT. Translated, it gives CASSLHRGGAANTEAFF.

CDR3 sequence: CASSYSASGGNSPLHF. CDR3 in DNA: TGTGCCAGCAGTTACTCAGCGTCAGGGGGTAATTCACCCCTCCACTTT. The rearrangement links TRBV6-5 to TRBJ1-6, with 7 bases identical to TRBD1. With 0 bases clipped from V and 6 bases from J, the junction kept 5 bases outside the gene matches. The germline V gene encodes CDR1 MNHEY and CDR2 SVGAGI. This CDR3 spans 16 amino acids.

V is TRBV2 and J is TRBJ1-4, with TRBD1 matching 9 bases. The length of the CDR3 is 17 residues. CDR1 and CDR2 from the germline V gene are SNHLY and FYNNEI. J lost 5 bases, V lost 1 base, and 8 bases had no gene match. This CDR3 reads CASSEVGTGILNEKLFF. The CDR3 bases are TGTGCCAGCAGTGAAGTAGGGACAGGGATATTGAATGAAAAACTGTTTTTT.

V is TRBV7-9 and J is TRBJ1-2; 7 nucleotides align to TRBD1. Germline V gives CDR1 SEHNR, CDR2 FQNEAQ (reference sequence). This CDR3 contains 14 residues. Germline trimming cut 5 bases from V and 8 bases from J; bases unmatched to any gene: 11. The CDR3 sequence: CASSPGPGQMGYTF. The CDR3 DNA reads as TGTGCCAGCAGCCCGGGACCGGGACAGATGGGCTACACCTTC.

On this clone itself: This sample also contains other DNA sequences that code for the same CDR3. This chain uses TRBV6-5 with TRBJ2-3; 7 bases match TRBD2. The CDR3 spans 15 residues. Trimming took 9 bases from V and 2 from J; bases not matched to a gene: 11. In germline, CDR1 is MNHEY, CDR2 SVGAGI. The CDR3 DNA reads as TGTGCCAGTACCCCGACTAGCCAGGTCACAGATACGCAGTATTTT. Amino acid sequence: CASTPTSQVTDTQYF.

V gene TRBV6-1 combines with J gene TRBJ1-5; 11 nucleotides align to TRBD1. V was pared by 1 base and J by 5 bases, with 10 bases of the junction left unmatched. Germline values: CDR1 MNHNS, CDR2 SASEGT. The CDR3 length is 18 residues. This chain's CDR3 is CASSEGATGTGGYQPQHF. In nucleotides, the CDR3 is TGTGCCAGCAGTGAAGGTGCGACCGGGACAGGGGGGTATCAGCCCCAGCATTTT.

The chain uses TRBV5-4 and TRBJ2-7, with a tentative D call TRBD1 (5 bases). V was clipped by 3 bases and J by 0 bases, with 10 bases between them. Germline V CDR1 and CDR2: SGHNT, YYREEE (reference sequence). The CDR3 runs 14 residues. This CDR3 is CASSSKTGSYEQYF. The CDR3 DNA is TGTGCCAGCAGCTCGAAAACAGGCTCCTACGAGCAGTACTTC.

The chain employs TRBV12-3 or TRBV12-4 and TRBJ1-5; D is undetermined. The CDR3 runs 11 residues. V was pared by 4 bases and J by 5 bases, with 3 bases between. CDR3 sequence: CASSSDQPQHF. DNA of the CDR3: TGTGCCAGCAGTTCCGATCAGCCCCAGCATTTT.

The chain uses TRBV7-2 and TRBJ2-7, with D perhaps matching TRBD1 (6 bases). CDR3 size: 12 residues. V lost 5 bases to trimming and J lost 6 bases, with 11 bases between them. CDR1 and CDR2 (germline): SGHTA, FQGNSA. The CDR3 nucleotides are TGTGCCAGCAGCCCCACAGGGCGCGAGCAGTACTTC. This sequence encodes CASSPTGREQYF.

The chain combines TRBV7-6 with TRBJ2-7; 9 bases map to TRBD2. CDR1 is SGHVS and CDR2 is FNYEAQ in the germline V gene. CDR3 length: 15 residues. The V segment lost 1 base and the J segment 2 bases; nucleotides outside the gene matches: 3. Here the CDR3 DNA reads TGTGCCAGCAGCTTAGAAGCGGGAGGTCCCTACGAGCAGTACTTC. This translates into CASSLEAGGPYEQYF. Full variable domain (remainder filled in from reference TRBV7-6 and TRBJ2-7): GAGVSQSPRYKVTKRGQDVALRCDPISGHVSLYWYRQALGQGPEFLTYFNYEAQQDKSGLPNDRFSAERPEGSISTLTIQRTEQRDSAMYRCASSLEAGGPYEQYFGPGTRLTVT.

The chain has TRBV28 and TRBJ2-1; TRBD2 matches 14 bases. The junction had 6 bases not matched to a gene; V was cut back by 6 bases and J by 8 bases. Per germline, CDR1 MDHEN and CDR2 SYDVKM. This CDR3 contains 15 residues. The CDR3 region is CASSPGLAGGYEQFF. The DNA for the CDR3 is TGTGCCAGCAGCCCCGGACTAGCGGGAGGTTATGAGCAGTTCTTC.

The chain uses TRBV5-6 and TRBJ1-1; D is unresolved. CDR1 and CDR2 (germline): SGHDT, YYEEEE. This CDR3 is 12 amino acids long. The germline V and J ends were trimmed by 4 bases and 1 base, with 5 bases remaining between them. CDR3 nucleotides: TGTGCCAGCAGCACACCGAACACTGAAGCTTTCTTT. It specifies CASSTPNTEAFF.

The rearrangement uses TRBV6-5 and TRBJ1-3; TRBD1 aligns across 8 bases. J gave up 6 bases and V 8 bases, and 6 bases lay outside the gene matches. CDR1 is MNHEY and CDR2 is SVGAGI in the germline V gene. The CDR3 runs to 13 residues. As DNA, the CDR3 is TGTGCCAGCCAAAGACAGGGGAAAAACACCATATATTTT. The encoded protein is CASQRQGKNTIYF.

V is TRBV7-9 and J is TRBJ2-3; D perhaps matches TRBD1 (5 bases). Germline loops: CDR1 SEHNR, CDR2 FQNEAQ (reference sequence). Trimming removed 0 bases from V and 1 base from J, with 5 bases in between. This CDR3 has 14 amino acids. The CDR3 sequence: CASSLATGTDTQYF. CDR3 in DNA: TGTGCCAGCAGCTTAGCGACAGGCACAGATACGCAGTATTTT.

The chain uses TRBV3-1 (or the pseudogene TRBV3-2) and TRBJ1-1; no reliable D call. The V gene's germline CDR1 is LGHDT and CDR2 YNNKEL (reference sequence). CDR3 length equals 12 residues. Trimming pared 8 bases from V and 1 base from J, leaving 8 bases between. Here the CDR3 reads CASGRKNTEAFF. CDR3 DNA: TGTGCCAGCGGGAGGAAGAACACTGAAGCTTTCTTT.

This sequence joins TRBV15 and TRBJ1-6; TRBD1 matches 7 bases. The CDR3 loop spans 15 amino acids. In germline, CDR1 is LNHNV, CDR2 YYDKDF (reference sequence). The V and J ends lost 2 bases and 8 bases, in that order; junction bases with no gene match: 6. The CDR3 coding sequence is TGTGCCACCAGCAGATCCTCAGGGGGTGATTCACCCCTCCACTTT. It yields the protein CATSRSSGGDSPLHF.

The chain uses TRBV5-1 and TRBJ2-5; 14 nucleotides agree with TRBD2. Per the germline V gene, CDR1 is SGHRS and CDR2 is YFSETQ. There are 17 residues in the CDR3. Unmatched junction bases numbered 7, after V lost 4 bases and J lost 2 bases. CDR3 nucleotides: TGCGCCAGCAGCCCTATGGGGACTAGCGGGGGTCAAGAGACCCAGTACTTC. Its protein is CASSPMGTSGGQETQYF.

Comment on this clone: Other DNA sequences in this specimen translate into the identical CDR3. The chain recombines TRBV5-1 with TRBJ2-7, with 10 bases identical to TRBD1. This CDR3 contains 14 residues. The V gene end was trimmed by 4 bases and the J gene end by 6 bases; junction bases not matched to a gene: 7. CDR1 is SGHRS, CDR2 YFSETQ, per germline. Written as DNA, the CDR3 is TGCGCCAGCAGCCTAGGACAGGGGGTCGGCGAGCAGTACTTC. Translated, it gives CASSLGQGVGEQYF.

The rearrangement joins TRBV18 to TRBJ1-4; D is undetermined. CDR3 size: 14 residues. The V and J ends lost 3 bases and 8 bases respectively, with 13 bases between them. Germline CDR1 is KGHSH and CDR2 is LQKENI. CDR3 bases: TGTGCCAGCTCACCTGACAATAATGCCGAAAAACTGTTTTTT. Protein product: CASSPDNNAEKLFF.

This chain links TRBV7-9 with TRBJ2-5; D not resolved. Germline V CDR1 and CDR2: SEHNR, FQNEAQ (reference sequence). Deletions cut 4 bases from V and 5 bases from J, with 14 bases between. The CDR3 sequence is 14 residues long. The CDR3 DNA is TGTGCCAGCAGCTCTAGACGGTTAAGGGAGACCCAGTACTTC. Its protein product is CASSSRRLRETQYF.